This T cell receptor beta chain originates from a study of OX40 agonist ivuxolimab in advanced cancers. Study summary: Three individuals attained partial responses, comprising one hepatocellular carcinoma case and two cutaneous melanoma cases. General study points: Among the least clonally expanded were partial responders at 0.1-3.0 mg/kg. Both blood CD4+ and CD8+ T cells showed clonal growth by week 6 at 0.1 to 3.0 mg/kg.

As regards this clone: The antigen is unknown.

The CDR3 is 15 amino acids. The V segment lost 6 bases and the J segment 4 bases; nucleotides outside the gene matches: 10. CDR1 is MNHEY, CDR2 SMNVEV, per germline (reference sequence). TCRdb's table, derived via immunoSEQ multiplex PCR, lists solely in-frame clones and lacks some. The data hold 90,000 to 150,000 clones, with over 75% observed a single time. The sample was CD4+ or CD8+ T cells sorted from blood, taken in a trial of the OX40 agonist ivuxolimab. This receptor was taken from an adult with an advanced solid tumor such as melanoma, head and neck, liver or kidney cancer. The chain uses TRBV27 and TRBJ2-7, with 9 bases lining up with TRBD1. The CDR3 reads CASSLRGQGSYEQYF. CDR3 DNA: TGTGCCAGCAGCCTTAGGGGACAGGGTTCTTACGAGCAGTACTTC.